This TCR beta chain emerged from a study of blood T cell repertoires in COVID-19. Across the study: Material from acute and convalescent COVID-19 was sourced from the United States, Italy and Spain. In each case, the material was cDNA or gDNA derived from T cells, B-cell-depleted T cells, or PBMCs.

Trimming removed 0 bases at V and 4 bases at J, with 5 bases between. Germline CDR1 reads KGHSH; CDR2 reads LQKENI. The CDR3 is 13 residues long. Recruited during active infection, patients (from Seattle) were subsequently followed longitudinally. In the original processing: Reference gene primers were amplified, and this amplification served to estimate nucleated cell counts. The method was immunoSEQ multiplex PCR; TCRdb's version includes in-frame clones alone and lacks a portion of them. The D gene and trimming were derived from the DNA, and the V and J assignments and clone size from that table. Of roughly 330,000 clones listed, about 91% are singletons. A remark on this clone: The sample contains more than one DNA sequence encoding this CDR3.

Sequenced sample: peripheral blood. This chain connects TRBV18 to TRBJ2-3; D remains unclear. The clonotype was recovered from a young man with COVID-19, enrolled during active disease. The CDR3 region is CASSPPSSDTQYF. CDR3 in DNA: TGTGCCAGCTCACCACCATCTTCAGATACGCAGTATTTT.